One and the same sample provided the 2 T cell receptor beta chains below, sequenced in a study of control samples from healthy donors and cancer patients (dated by TCRdb to between 2020 and 2021). Library creation used the immunoSEQ multiplex PCR assay. TCRdb provides this immuneACCESS table in a form limited to in-frame rearrangements. Some clones are lacking; in checked studies, under half of them reflect an unresolved V gene, and why the rest are absent is not known. The sample table lists about 75,000 clones, about four fifths of them with a count of one. The top ten constitute about 16% of the sample. Sequencing was carried out using blood. These receptors were collected from a man aged 45-65 years in good health.

The genes are TRBV7-2 and TRBJ2-5; possible D gene TRBD2, 6 bases. V shed 5 bases and J shed 5 bases, with 15 bases lying between them. Germline CDR1 SGHTA, CDR2 FQGNSA. The CDR3 extends over 14 amino acids. The CDR3 is CASSPPEGLETQYF. The CDR3 DNA is TGTGCCAGCAGCCCACCGGAGGGGTTGGAGACCCAGTACTTC.

This chain connects TRBV20-1 to TRBJ1-1; perhaps TRBD1 as D (5 bases). V lost 0 bases and J 8 bases, leaving 7 bases between the germline ends. This CDR3 has 11 residues. Germline CDR1 reads DFQATT; CDR2 reads SNEGSKA (reference sequence). The CDR3 loop reads CSAREQVEAFF. CDR3 sequence (DNA): TGCAGTGCTAGAGAACAGGTAGAAGCTTTCTTT.